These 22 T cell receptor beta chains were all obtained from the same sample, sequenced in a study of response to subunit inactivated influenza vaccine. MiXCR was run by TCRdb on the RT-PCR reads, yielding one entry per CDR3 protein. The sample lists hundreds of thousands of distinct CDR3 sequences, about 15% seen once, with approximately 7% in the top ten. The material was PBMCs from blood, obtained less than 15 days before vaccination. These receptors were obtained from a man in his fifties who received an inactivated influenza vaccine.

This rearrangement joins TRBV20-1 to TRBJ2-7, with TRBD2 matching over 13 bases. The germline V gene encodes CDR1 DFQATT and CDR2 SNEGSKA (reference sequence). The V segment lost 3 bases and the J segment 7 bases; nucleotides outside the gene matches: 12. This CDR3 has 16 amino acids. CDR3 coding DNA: TGCAGTGCTAGTAGAATGATGCGGACTAGCGGGAGTGAGCAGTACTTC. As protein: CSASRMMRTSGSEQYF.

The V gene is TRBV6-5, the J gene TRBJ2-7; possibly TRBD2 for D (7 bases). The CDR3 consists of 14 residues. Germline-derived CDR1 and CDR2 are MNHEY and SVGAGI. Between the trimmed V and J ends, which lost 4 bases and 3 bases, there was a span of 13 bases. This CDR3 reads CASSSGGTIYEQYF. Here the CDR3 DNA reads TGTGCCAGCAGTTCGGGGGGCACCATCTACGAGCAGTACTTC.

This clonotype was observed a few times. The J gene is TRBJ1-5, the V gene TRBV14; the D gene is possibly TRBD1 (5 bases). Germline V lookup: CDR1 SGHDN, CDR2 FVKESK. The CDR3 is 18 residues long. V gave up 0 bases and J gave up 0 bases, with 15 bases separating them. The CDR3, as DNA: TGTGCCAGCAGCCAAGATAGCGACAGAACATATAGCAATCAGCCCCAGCATTTT. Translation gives CASSQDSDRTYSNQPQHF.

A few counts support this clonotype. The CDR3 spells CASSASGQSYNEQFF. The CDR3 coding sequence is TGTGCCAGCAGTGCCTCGGGACAGTCCTACAATGAGCAGTTCTTC. The genes are TRBV27 and TRBJ2-1, with 7 bases lining up with TRBD1. The V segment lost 5 bases and the J segment 1 base; nucleotides outside the gene matches: 5. CDR1 MNHEY and CDR2 SMNVEV come from the germline V gene (reference sequence). This CDR3 spans 15 amino acids.

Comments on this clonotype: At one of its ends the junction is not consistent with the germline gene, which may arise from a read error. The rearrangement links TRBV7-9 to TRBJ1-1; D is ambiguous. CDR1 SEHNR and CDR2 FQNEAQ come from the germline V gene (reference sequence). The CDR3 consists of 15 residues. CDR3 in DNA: TGTGCCAGCACCTTATCCGCTGGGATGCCCACTGAAGCTTTCTTT. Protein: CASTLSAGMPTEAFF.

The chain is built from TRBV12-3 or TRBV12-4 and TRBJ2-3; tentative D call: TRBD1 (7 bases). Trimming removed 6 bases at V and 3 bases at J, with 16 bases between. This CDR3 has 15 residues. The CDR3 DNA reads TGTGCCAGCAGCAAACAGGGGAGGAGGACAGATACGCAGTATTTT. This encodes CASSKQGRRTDTQYF.

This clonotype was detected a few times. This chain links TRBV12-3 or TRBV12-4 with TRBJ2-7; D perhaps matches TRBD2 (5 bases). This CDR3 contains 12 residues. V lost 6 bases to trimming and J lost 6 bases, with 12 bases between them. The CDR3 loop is CASSRTSVEQYF. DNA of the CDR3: TGTGCCAGCAGCCGGACTTCGGTCGAGCAGTACTTC.

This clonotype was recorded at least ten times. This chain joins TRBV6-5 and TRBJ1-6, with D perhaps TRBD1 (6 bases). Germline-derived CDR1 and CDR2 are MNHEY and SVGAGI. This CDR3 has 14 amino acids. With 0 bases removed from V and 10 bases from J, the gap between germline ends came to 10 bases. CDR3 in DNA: TGTGCCAGCAGTTACTCTGCGGGGGGCTCACCCCTCCACTTT. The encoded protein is CASSYSAGGSPLHF.

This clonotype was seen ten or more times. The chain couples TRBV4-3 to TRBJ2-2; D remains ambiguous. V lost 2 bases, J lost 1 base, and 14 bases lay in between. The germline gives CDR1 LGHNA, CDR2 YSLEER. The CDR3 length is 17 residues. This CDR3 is CASSQHATPMNTGELFF. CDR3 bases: TGCGCCAGCAGCCAACACGCGACACCAATGAACACCGGGGAGCTGTTTTTT.

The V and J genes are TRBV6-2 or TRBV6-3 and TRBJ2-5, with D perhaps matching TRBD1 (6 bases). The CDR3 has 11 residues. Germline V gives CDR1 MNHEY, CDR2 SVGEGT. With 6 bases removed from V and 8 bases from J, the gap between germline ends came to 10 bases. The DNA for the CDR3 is TGTGCCAGCAGGAGACAGGTCACCCAGTACTTC. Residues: CASRRQVTQYF.

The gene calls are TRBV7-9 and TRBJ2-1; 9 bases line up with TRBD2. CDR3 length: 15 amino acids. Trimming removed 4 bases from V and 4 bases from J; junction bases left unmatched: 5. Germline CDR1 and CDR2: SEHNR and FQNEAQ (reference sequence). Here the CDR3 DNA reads TGTGCCAGCAGCTCAAGGACTAGCGTATACAATGAGCAGTTCTTC. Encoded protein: CASSSRTSVYNEQFF.

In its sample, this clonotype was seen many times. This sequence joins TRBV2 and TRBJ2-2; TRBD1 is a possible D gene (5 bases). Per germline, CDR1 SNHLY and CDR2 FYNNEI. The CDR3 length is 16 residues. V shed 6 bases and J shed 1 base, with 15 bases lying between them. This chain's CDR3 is CASRHSIGVNTGELFF. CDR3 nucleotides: TGTGCCAGCAGACACTCGATAGGGGTGAACACCGGGGAGCTGTTTTTT.

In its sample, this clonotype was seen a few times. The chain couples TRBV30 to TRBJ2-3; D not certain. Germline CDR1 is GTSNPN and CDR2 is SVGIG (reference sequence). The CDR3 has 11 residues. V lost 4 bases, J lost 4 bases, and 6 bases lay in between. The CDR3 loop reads CAWTSADTQYF. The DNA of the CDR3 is TGTGCCTGGACCTCGGCAGATACGCAGTATTTT.

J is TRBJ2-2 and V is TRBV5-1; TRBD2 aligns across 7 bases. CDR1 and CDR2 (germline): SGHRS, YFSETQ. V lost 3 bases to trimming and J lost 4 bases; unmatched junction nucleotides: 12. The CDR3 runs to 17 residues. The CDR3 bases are TGCGCCAGCAGCTCCCAAGCGGGGCTAGCAGGCACCGGGGAGCTGTTTTTT. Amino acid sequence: CASSSQAGLAGTGELFF.

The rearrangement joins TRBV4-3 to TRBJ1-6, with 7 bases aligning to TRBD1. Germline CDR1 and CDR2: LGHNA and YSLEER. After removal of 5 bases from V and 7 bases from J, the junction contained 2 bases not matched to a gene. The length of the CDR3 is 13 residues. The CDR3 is CASSGDRNSPLHF. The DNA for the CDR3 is TGCGCCAGCAGCGGGGACAGAAATTCACCCCTCCACTTT.

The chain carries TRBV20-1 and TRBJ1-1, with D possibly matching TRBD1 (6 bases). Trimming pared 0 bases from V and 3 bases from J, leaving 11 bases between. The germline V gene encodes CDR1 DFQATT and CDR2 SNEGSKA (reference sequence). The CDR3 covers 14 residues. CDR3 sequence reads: CSARDGSGDTEAFF. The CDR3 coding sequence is TGCAGTGCTAGAGATGGGTCAGGGGACACTGAAGCTTTCTTT.

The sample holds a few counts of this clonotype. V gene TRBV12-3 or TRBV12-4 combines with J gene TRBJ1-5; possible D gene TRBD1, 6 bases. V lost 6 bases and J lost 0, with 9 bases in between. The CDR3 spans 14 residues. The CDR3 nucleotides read TGTGCCAGCAGGAGACAGGATAGCAATCAGCCCCAGCATTTT. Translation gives CASRRQDSNQPQHF.

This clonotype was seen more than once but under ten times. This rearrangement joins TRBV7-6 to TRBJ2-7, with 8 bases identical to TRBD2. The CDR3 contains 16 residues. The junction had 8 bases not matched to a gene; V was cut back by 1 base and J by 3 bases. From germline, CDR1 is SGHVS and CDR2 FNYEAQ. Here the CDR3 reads CASSLGIAGGYYEQYF. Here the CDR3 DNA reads TGTGCCAGCAGCTTAGGTATCGCGGGAGGATACTACGAGCAGTACTTC.

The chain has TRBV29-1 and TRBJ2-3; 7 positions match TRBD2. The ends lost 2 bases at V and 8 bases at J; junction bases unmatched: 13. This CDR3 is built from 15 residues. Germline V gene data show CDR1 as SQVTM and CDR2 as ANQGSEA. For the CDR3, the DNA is TGCAGCGTTGAATGGCGGGAGAGTCTTATCGGTACGCAGTATTTT. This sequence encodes CSVEWRESLIGTQYF.

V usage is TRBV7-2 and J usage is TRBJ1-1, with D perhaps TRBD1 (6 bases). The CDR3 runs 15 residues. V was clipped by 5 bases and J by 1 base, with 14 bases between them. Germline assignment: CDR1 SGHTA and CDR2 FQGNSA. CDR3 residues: CASSIPGHGNTEAFF. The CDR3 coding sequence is TGTGCCAGCAGCATTCCGGGACACGGGAACACTGAAGCTTTCTTT.

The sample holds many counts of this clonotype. This CDR3 reads CASSPGGYGNTIYF. The CDR3 region has the DNA TGTGCCAGCAGCCCCGGAGGCTATGGAAACACCATATATTTT. The chain employs TRBV3-1 and TRBJ1-3; D is undetermined. The V end lost 4 bases, the J end lost 3 bases, and 10 bases lay between the germline ends. Germline V gives CDR1 LGHDT, CDR2 YNNKEL (reference sequence). This CDR3 spans 14 amino acids.

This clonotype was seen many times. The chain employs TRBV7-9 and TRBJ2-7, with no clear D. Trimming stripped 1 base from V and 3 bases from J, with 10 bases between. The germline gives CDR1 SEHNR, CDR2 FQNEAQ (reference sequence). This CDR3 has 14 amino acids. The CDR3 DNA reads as TGTGCCAGCAGCTTAGACGGTTCTCGCTACGAGCAGTACTTC. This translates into CASSLDGSRYEQYF.